This TCR beta chain was obtained from a study of beta chain features in type 1 diabetes. Study-level results: The study found moderately but significantly shorter TCRB CDR3s in all four CD4+ subsets of Type 1 diabetes patients.

This clone was seen a few times. What it recognizes is unknown. The sequenced template was cDNA made from the entire isolated RNA. Method: immunoSEQ multiplex PCR; TCRdb's copy keeps in-frame clones and lacks some. The sample holds tens of thousands of clones, 42% seen once. The CDR3 loop spans 17 amino acids. V was pared by 1 base and J by 2 bases, with 5 bases of the junction left unmatched. The germline V gene has CDR1 SGHTA and CDR2 FQGNSA. The rearrangement joins TRBV7-2 to TRBJ2-3, with 11 bases aligning to TRBD2. The specimen sequenced was Tregs from blood. The source is a man in his thirties or forties with type 1 diabetes. CDR3 amino acids: CASSLEGLADYTDTQYF. CDR3 nucleotides: TGTGCCAGCAGCTTAGAGGGACTAGCGGATTACACAGATACGCAGTATTTT.